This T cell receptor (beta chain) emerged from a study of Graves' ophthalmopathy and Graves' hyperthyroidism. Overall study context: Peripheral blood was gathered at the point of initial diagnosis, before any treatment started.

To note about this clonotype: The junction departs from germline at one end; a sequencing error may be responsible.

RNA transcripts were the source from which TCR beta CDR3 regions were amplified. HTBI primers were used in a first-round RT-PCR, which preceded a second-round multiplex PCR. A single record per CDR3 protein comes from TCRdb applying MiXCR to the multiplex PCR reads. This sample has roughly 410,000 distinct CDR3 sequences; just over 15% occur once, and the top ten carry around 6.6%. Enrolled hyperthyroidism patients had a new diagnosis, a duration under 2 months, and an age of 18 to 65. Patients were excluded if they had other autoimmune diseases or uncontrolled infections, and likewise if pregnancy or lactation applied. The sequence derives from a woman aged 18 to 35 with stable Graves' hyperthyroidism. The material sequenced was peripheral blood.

The CDR3 region is CASSYSNMNAESFF. Here the CDR3 DNA reads TGTGCCAGCAGTTACTCGAACATGAACGCTGAATCTTTCTTT. The genes are TRBV6-5 and TRBJ1-1; D gene unclear. CDR1 MNHEY and CDR2 SVGAGI come from the germline V gene. This CDR3 is 14 amino acids long.